A single sample gave rise to the 3 T cell receptor beta chains below, sequenced in a study of shared clonotypes between healthy human individuals. The repertoire was sequenced with immunoSEQ multiplex PCR; TCRdb's copy has only in-frame clones and lacks some. The sample holds more than 2 million clones, 85% to 95% seen once. CD45RO-negative cells were positively selected for CCR7, leaving out terminally differentiated effector memory CD45RA+ cells. The specimen sequenced was naive CD8+ T cells sorted from blood. These TCRs come from a man aged 18 to 30 in good health.

This sequence joins TRBV15 and TRBJ1-2; 7 bases are a match to TRBD1. Trimming took 2 bases from V and 4 from J; bases not matched to a gene: 10. CDR3 size: 16 residues. The V gene's germline CDR1 is LNHNV and CDR2 YYDKDF (reference sequence). CDR3 nucleotide sequence: TGTGCCACCAGCAGACATGACAGGGCATTAGGCTATGGCTACACCTTC. Its translation is CATSRHDRALGYGYTF. The full variable domain, in which reference TRBV15 and TRBJ1-2 provide the parts outside the CDR3, is DAMVIQNPRYQVTQFGKPVTLSCSQTLNHNVMYWYQQKSSQAPKLLFHYYDKDFNNEADTPDNFQSRRPNTSFCFLDIRSPGLGDTAMYLCATSRHDRALGYGYTFGSGTRLTVV.

The V gene is TRBV5-5, the J gene TRBJ2-7, with 12 bases matching TRBD2. Per the germline V gene, CDR1 is SGHKS and CDR2 is YYEKEE (reference sequence). The CDR3 runs 14 residues. Germline trimming cut 4 bases from V and 5 bases from J; bases unmatched to any gene: 4. This chain's CDR3 is CASSRTSGNHEQYF. CDR3 coding DNA: TGTGCCAGCAGCCGGACTAGCGGGAACCACGAGCAGTACTTC. The full variable domain, rest sourced from reference TRBV5-5 and TRBJ2-7, is DAGVTQSPTHLIKTRGQQVTLRCSPISGHKSVSWYQQVLGQGPQFIFQYYEKEERGRGNFPDRFSARQFPNYSSELNVNALLLGDSALYLCASSRTSGNHEQYFGPGTRLTVT.

CDR3 sequence: CASSLVGQPSTDTQYF. In DNA, the CDR3 is TGCGCCAGCAGCTTGGTGGGACAGCCTAGCACAGATACGCAGTATTTT. The V gene is TRBV5-1, the J gene TRBJ2-3, with 7 positions matching TRBD1. Germline trimming cut 0 bases from V and 0 bases from J; bases unmatched to any gene: 4. The CDR3 extends over 16 amino acids. Germline CDR1 SGHRS, CDR2 YFSETQ.